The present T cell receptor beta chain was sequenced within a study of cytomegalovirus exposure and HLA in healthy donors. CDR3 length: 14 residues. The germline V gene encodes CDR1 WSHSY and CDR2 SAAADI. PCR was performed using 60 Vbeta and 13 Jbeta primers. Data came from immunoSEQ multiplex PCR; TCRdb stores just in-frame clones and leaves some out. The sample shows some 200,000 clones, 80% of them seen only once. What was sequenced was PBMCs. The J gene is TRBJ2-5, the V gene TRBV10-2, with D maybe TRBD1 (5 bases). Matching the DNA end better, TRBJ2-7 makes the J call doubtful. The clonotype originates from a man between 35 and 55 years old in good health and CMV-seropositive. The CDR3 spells CASSEWGPSYEQYF. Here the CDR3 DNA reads TGCGCCAGCAGTGAGTGGGGCCCCTCCTACGAGCAGTACTTC.